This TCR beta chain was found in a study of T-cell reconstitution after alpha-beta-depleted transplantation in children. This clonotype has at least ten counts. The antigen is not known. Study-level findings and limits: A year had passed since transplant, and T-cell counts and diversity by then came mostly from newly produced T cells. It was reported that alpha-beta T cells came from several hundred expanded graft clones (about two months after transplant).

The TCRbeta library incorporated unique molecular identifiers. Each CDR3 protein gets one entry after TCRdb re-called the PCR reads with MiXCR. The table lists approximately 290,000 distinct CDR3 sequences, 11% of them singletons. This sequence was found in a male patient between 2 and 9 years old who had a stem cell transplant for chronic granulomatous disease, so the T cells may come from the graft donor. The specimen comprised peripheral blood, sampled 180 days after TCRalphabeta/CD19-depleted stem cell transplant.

In nucleotides, the CDR3 is TGCGCCAGCAGCTTGATGGGGGGCCAGGCCTACGAGCAGTACTTC. Translation gives CASSLMGGQAYEQYF. The chain uses TRBV5-1 and TRBJ2-7; TRBD1 or TRBD2 may be the D gene (6 bases each). The CDR3 has 15 residues. V was clipped by 1 base and J by 2 bases, with 13 bases between them. CDR1 is SGHRS, CDR2 YFSETQ, per germline.